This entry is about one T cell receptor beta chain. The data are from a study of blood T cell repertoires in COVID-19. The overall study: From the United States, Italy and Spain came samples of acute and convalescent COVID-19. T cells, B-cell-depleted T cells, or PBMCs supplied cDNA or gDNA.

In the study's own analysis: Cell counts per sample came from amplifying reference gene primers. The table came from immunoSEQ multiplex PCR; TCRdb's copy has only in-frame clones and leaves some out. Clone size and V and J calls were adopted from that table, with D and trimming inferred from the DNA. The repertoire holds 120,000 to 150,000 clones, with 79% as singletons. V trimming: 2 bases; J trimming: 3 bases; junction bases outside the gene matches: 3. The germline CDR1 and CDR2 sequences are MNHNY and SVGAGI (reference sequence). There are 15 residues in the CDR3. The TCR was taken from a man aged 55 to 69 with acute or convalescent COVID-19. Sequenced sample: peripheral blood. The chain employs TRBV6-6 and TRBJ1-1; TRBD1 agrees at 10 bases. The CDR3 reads CASSYPGQGDTEAFF. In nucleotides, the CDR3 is TGTGCCAGCAGTTACCCCGGACAGGGGGACACTGAAGCTTTCTTT.